A selection of T cell receptor beta chains follows, all from one sample in a study of tumor-infiltrating lymphocytes in localized non-small cell lung cancer. TCRdb keeps only in-frame clones here, not all; method: immunoSEQ multiplex PCR. This sample yields 9,000 to 13,000 clones, of which about 75% are seen a single time; roughly 19% belongs to the top ten. Sequenced sample: uninvolved lung tissue not adjacent to the tumor. These receptors all come from a human donor with non-small cell lung cancer. Each CDR3 is given with its conserved first and last residue. Fields, in order: D gene, clone size, CDR3 length, J gene, V gene, CDR3 DNA, CDR3 protein. The D gene is left open where the match is weak. Size tells how often a clone was seen (once, few, many) or the class of an expanded clone, and some rows leave it out.

d_call: -; clone_size: -; cdr3_length: 16; j_call: TRBJ2-6; v_call: TRBV9; cdr3_nt: TGTGCCAGCAGCGGTTGGGTCAGCTCTGGGGCCAACGTCCTGACTTTC; cdr3_aa: CASSGWVSSGANVLTF
d_call: TRBD1; clone_size: -; cdr3_length: 16; j_call: TRBJ1-1; v_call: TRBV7-2; cdr3_nt: TGTGCCAGCAGCCCCAGGACAGGGTGGAGGAACACTGAAGCTTTCTTT; cdr3_aa: CASSPRTGWRNTEAFF
d_call: -; clone_size: -; cdr3_length: 14; j_call: TRBJ1-5; v_call: TRBV6-5; cdr3_nt: TGTGCCAGCAGTTACGTGAGGGCTGATCAGCCCCAGCATTTT; cdr3_aa: CASSYVRADQPQHF
d_call: TRBD2; clone_size: -; cdr3_length: 15; j_call: TRBJ2-4; v_call: TRBV7-2; cdr3_nt: TGTGCCAGCAGCGCGACTAGCGGGAGTGGAGACATTCAGTACTTC; cdr3_aa: CASSATSGSGDIQYF
d_call: TRBD1; clone_size: -; cdr3_length: 14; j_call: TRBJ2-5; v_call: TRBV29-1; cdr3_nt: TGCAGCGTTGAACTTGGGACAGGGGGCGAGACCCAGTACTTC; cdr3_aa: CSVELGTGGETQYF
d_call: -; clone_size: -; cdr3_length: 13; j_call: TRBJ1-4; v_call: TRBV5-1; cdr3_nt: TGCGCCAGCAAGGCAGGGACGTATGAAAAACTGTTTTTT; cdr3_aa: CASKAGTYEKLFF
d_call: TRBD1; clone_size: medium-sized; cdr3_length: 14; j_call: TRBJ1-2; v_call: TRBV6-6; cdr3_nt: TGTGCCAGCAGCGGGACAGCCATTAGTAAGGGCTACACCTTC; cdr3_aa: CASSGTAISKGYTF
d_call: TRBD2; clone_size: -; cdr3_length: 16; j_call: TRBJ2-3; v_call: TRBV5-1; cdr3_nt: TGCGCCAGCAGCTTGGCGCTAGCGGGAGAGACAGATACGCAGTATTTT; cdr3_aa: CASSLALAGETDTQYF
d_call: -; clone_size: once; cdr3_length: 15; j_call: TRBJ1-5; v_call: TRBV6-1; cdr3_nt: TGTGCCAGCAGCGGTACGGGGGATAGCAATCAGCCCCAGCATTTT; cdr3_aa: CASSGTGDSNQPQHF
d_call: -; clone_size: -; cdr3_length: 15; j_call: TRBJ1-2; v_call: TRBV6-5; cdr3_nt: TGTGCCAGCAGTCAACAGGGAGGGGAGAACTATGGCTACACCTTC; cdr3_aa: CASSQQGGENYGYTF
d_call: TRBD1; clone_size: -; cdr3_length: 16; j_call: TRBJ1-4; v_call: TRBV27; cdr3_nt: TGTGCCAGCAGTATATCCACAGGGGGATTGGGTGAAAAACTGTTTTTT; cdr3_aa: CASSISTGGLGEKLFF
d_call: TRBD1; clone_size: -; cdr3_length: 14; j_call: TRBJ1-1; v_call: TRBV5-1; cdr3_nt: TGCGCCAGCAGGGTGGGGACAGGGCCGACTGAAGCTTTCTTT; cdr3_aa: CASRVGTGPTEAFF